Given below is one T cell receptor beta chain in context. Under the authors' procedure: How many nucleated cells were present was estimated from reference gene primer amplification. Sequenced by immunoSEQ multiplex PCR; TCRdb stores in-frame clones only, minus some. V and J calls and clone size are as listed in that table; D and trimming were resolved from the DNA. The sample gives under 200,000 clones, 80% to 85% of which show up once; over 5% is in the top ten. The CDR3 has 13 residues. V was pared by 4 bases and J by 4 bases, with 8 bases between. Germline V gene sequence: CDR1 LNHNV, CDR2 YYDKDF (reference sequence). These data come from a study of blood T cell repertoires in COVID-19. About the study: Material from acute and convalescent COVID-19 was sourced from the United States, Italy and Spain. PBMCs, B-cell-depleted T cells, or T cells provided the cDNA or gDNA that made up the material.

The sequence came from a woman in her thirties with acute or convalescent COVID-19. The V call is TRBV15, the J call TRBJ1-3, with no clear D. Sequencing was performed on peripheral blood. This CDR3 reads CATSTPLGNTIYF. The CDR3 bases are TGTGCCACCAGCACTCCCCTGGGAAACACCATATATTTT.